This T cell receptor (beta chain) was observed in a study of cytomegalovirus exposure and HLA in healthy donors. Study-wide findings and caveats: One cluster of highly shared sequence variants probably arose as a sequencing artifact. In a later analysis, DRB1 alleles had the most associated TCRs; HLA-C alleles the fewest. Reportedly, fewer N-insertions than the approximately 680-donor mean appeared in an Asian-associated ancestry cluster in a later analysis.

Per the germline V gene, CDR1 is MNHNY and CDR2 is SVGAGI (reference sequence). The CDR3 length is 12 residues. Remarks on this clone: Its matching antigen is unknown.

Primers for the PCR totalled 60 Vbeta and 13 Jbeta. Some clones are missing from TCRdb's copy, which holds only in-frame ones; the method was immunoSEQ multiplex PCR. Here the sample spans 150,000 to 250,000 clones, 70% to 85% being singletons. The J gene is TRBJ2-5, the V gene TRBV6-6, with D unclear. The last part of the DNA fits TRBJ2-7 better; the J call may be wrong. Sequencing used PBMCs. The clonotype originates from a boy under 10 years old in good health and CMV-seronegative. The DNA of the CDR3 is TGTGCCACCAGAGATACCGCCTACGAGCAGTACTTC. Protein: CATRDTAYEQYF.